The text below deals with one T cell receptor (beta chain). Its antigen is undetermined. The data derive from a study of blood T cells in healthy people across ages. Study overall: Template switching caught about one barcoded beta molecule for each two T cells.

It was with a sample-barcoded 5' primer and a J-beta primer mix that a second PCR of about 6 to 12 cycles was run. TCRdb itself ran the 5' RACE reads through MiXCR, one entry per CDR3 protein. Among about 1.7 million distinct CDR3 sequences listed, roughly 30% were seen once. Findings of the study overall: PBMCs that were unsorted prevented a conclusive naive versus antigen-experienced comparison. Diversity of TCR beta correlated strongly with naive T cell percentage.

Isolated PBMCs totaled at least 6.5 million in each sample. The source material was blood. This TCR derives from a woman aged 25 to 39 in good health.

The CDR3 region is CSASPAGTDQETQYF. CDR3 in DNA: TGCAGTGCTAGTCCTGCAGGGACAGATCAAGAGACCCAGTACTTC. The chain joins TRBV20-1 to TRBJ2-5; 7 nucleotides align to TRBD1. This CDR3 has 15 residues. The J segment lost 2 bases and the V segment lost 3 bases, leaving 9 bases of the junction unmatched. CDR1 and CDR2 from the germline V gene are DFQATT and SNEGSKA (reference sequence).